This TCR beta chain was recorded in a study of regulatory T cells in long-lasting Graves disease. There are many counts of this clonotype. This CDR3 is built from 17 residues. Germline trimming cut 1 base from V and 7 bases from J; bases unmatched to any gene: 9. The V gene's germline CDR1 is KGHSH and CDR2 LQKENI. Through Arm-PCR of CDR3 regions and iRepertoire HTBI primers, TCR beta libraries were built. How the authors handled the data: From all samples, identification returned approximately 13 TRBJ and about 63 TRBV segments. TCRdb reanalysed the multiplex PCR reads using MiXCR and keeps one entry per CDR3 protein. TCRdb's processing, not the authors' own work, is the source of the V and J calls. Among 400,000 to 500,000 distinct CDR3 sequences listed, 16% were seen once. Time point denoted: newly diagnosed GD, antithyroid drugs for less than 3 months. Generation of the TCR library employed RNA extracted from PBMCs.

Another study also made use of these data, one on T cells in Graves' hyperthyroidism and ophthalmopathy.

The material sequenced was peripheral blood mononuclear cells (PBMCs), taken at new diagnosis, from a patient treated with antithyroid drugs. This chain connects TRBV18 to TRBJ2-3, with TRBD2 matching over 12 bases. This receptor was taken from a woman in her thirties with Graves disease. In DNA, the CDR3 is TGTGCCAGCTCACCACGGCTAACTAGCGGGAGGAGGTATACGCAGTATTTT. Translation gives CASSPRLTSGRRYTQYF.